This passage covers 2 T cell receptor beta chains from one sample sequenced in a study of cytomegalovirus exposure and HLA in healthy donors. Assay: immunoSEQ multiplex PCR; the TCRdb copy retains only in-frame clones and omits some. The repertoire includes about 330,000 clones, just over 85% of them detected once, and around 0.84% sits in the top ten. Input material: PBMCs. Receptor source: a woman aged 18-30 years in good health and CMV-seronegative.

This rearrangement joins TRBV2 to TRBJ2-2; 9 nucleotides align to TRBD2. Germline V gene lookup returns CDR1 SNHLY and CDR2 FYNNEI. Trimming at V came to 0 bases and at J to 7 bases, leaving 18 bases not matched to a gene. This CDR3 is 20 amino acids long. CDR3 amino acids: CASSEALQGSGRIYGGELFF. The CDR3 DNA reads as TGTGCCAGCAGTGAAGCGCTTCAAGGTAGCGGGAGAATTTATGGCGGGGAGCTGTTTTTT.

In this sample, this clone turned up a few times. V gene TRBV5-1 combines with J gene TRBJ2-5, with D possibly TRBD2 on 5 matching bases. The CDR3 contains 14 residues. CDR1 and CDR2 (germline): SGHRS, YFSETQ. V lost 0 bases, J lost 5 bases, and 11 bases lay in between. The CDR3 is CASSLALAEETQYF. CDR3 sequence (DNA): TGCGCCAGCAGCTTGGCCCTAGCCGAGGAGACCCAGTACTTC.